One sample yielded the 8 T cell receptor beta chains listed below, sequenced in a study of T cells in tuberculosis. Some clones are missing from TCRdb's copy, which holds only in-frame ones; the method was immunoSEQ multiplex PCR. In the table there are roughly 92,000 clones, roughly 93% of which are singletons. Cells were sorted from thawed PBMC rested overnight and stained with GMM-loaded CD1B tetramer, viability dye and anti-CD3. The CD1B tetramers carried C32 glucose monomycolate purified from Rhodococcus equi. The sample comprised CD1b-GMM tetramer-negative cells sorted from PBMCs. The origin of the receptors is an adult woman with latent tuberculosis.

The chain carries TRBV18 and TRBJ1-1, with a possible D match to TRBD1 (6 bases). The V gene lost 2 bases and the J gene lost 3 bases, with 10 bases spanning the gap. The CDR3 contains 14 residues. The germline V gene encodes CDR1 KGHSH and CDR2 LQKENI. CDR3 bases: TGTGCCAGCTCACCAAAGGGGGACGACACTGAAGCTTTCTTT. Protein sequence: CASSPKGDDTEAFF.

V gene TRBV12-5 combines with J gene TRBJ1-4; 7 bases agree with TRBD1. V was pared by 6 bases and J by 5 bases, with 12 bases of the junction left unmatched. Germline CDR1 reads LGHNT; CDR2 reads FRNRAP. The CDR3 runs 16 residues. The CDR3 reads CASGILRDRTNEKLFF. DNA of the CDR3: TGTGCTAGTGGCATACTCCGGGACAGAACAAATGAAAAACTGTTTTTT.

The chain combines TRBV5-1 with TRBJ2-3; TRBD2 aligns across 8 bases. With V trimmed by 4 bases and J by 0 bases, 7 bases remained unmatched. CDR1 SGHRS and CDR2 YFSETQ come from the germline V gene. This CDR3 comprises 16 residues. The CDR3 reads CASSPEQRGSTDTQYF. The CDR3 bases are TGCGCCAGCAGCCCTGAACAGCGGGGGAGCACAGATACGCAGTATTTT.

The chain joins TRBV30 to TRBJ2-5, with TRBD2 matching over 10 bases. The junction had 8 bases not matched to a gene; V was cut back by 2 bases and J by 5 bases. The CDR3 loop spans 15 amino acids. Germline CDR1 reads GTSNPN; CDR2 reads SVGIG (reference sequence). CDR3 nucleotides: TGTGCCTGGAGTATTCCTAGCGGGGGTCGGGAGACCCAGTACTTC. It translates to CAWSIPSGGRETQYF. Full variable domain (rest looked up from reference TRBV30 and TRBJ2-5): SQTIHQWPATLVQPVGSPLSLECTVEGTSNPNLYWYRQAAGRGLQLLFYSVGIGQISSEVPQNLSASRPQDRQFILSSKKLLLSDSGFYLCAWSIPSGGRETQYFGPGTRLLVL.

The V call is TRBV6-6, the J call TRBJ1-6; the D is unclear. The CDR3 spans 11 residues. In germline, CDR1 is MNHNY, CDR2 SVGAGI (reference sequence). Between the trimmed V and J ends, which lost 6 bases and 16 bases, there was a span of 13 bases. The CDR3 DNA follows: TGTGCCAGCAGGACCACGGGAATTCTCCACTTT. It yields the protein CASRTTGILHF.

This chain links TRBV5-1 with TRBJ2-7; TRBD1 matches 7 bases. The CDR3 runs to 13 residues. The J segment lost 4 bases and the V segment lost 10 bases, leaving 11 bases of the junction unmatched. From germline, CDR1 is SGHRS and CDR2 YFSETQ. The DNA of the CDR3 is TGCGCCGCCCCGGGGACAGACCGATACGAGCAGTACGTC. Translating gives CAAPGTDRYEQYV.

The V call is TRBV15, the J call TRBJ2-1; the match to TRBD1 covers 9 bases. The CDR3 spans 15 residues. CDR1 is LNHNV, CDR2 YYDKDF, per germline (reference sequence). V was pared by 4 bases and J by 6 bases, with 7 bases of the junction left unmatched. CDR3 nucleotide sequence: TGTGCCACCAGCACTGAGGACAGGGGTGGCAATGAGCAGTTCTTC. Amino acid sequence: CATSTEDRGGNEQFF.

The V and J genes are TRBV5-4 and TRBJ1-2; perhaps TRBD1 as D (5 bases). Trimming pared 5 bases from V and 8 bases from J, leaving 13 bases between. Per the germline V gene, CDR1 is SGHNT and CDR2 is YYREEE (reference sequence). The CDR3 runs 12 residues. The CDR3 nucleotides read TGTGCCAGCAGTGACAGCCGCTTGGGCTACACCTTC. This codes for CASSDSRLGYTF.